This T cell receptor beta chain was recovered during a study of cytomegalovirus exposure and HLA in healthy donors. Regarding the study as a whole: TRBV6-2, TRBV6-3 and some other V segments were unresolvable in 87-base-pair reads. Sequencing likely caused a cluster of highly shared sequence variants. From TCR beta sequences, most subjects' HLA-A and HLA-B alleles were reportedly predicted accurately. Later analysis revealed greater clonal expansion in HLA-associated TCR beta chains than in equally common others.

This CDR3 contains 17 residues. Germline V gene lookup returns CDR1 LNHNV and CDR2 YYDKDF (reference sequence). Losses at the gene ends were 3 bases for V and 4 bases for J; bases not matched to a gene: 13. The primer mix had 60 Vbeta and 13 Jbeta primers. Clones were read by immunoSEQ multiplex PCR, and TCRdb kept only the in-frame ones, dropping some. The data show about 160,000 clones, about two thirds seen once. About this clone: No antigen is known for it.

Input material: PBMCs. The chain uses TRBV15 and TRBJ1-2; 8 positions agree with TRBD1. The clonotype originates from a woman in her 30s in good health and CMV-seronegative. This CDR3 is CATSRALEGQAVYGYTF. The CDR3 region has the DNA TGTGCCACCAGCAGGGCCTTGGAGGGACAGGCTGTCTATGGCTACACCTTC.